One and the same sample provided the 20 T cell receptor beta chains below, sequenced in a study of blood T cells in healthy people across ages. Then a second PCR, running roughly 7 to 11 cycles, was carried out with a sample-barcoded 5' primer and a J-beta primer mix. TCRdb reprocessed the 5' RACE reads with MiXCR, giving one entry per CDR3 protein. Among some 1.6 million distinct CDR3 sequences listed, approximately 32% were seen once. Sequencing was done on a sample of blood. All receptors derive from a woman in her twenties or thirties in good health.

The chain joins TRBV5-1 to TRBJ2-5, with D tentatively TRBD1 or TRBD2 (5 bases each). The end of the DNA is better explained by TRBJ2-7, so the J call may be wrong. CDR1 and CDR2 (germline): SGHRS, YFSETQ. The CDR3 sequence is 18 residues long. CDR3 region: CASSVRPPEGLRSYEQYF. CDR3 nucleotides: TGCGCCAGCAGCGTACGACCGCCCGAGGGGCTTAGGTCCTACGAGCAGTACTTC.

The gene calls are TRBV27 and TRBJ2-1; 10 bases match TRBD2. Trimming cost V 5 bases and J 4 bases; bases outside gene matches: 5. Per the germline V gene, CDR1 is MNHEY and CDR2 is SMNVEV (reference sequence). The CDR3 length is 15 residues. The CDR3 spells CASSGTSGIYNEQFF. DNA for the CDR3: TGTGCCAGCAGTGGAACTAGCGGGATATACAATGAGCAGTTCTTC.

V gene TRBV27 combines with J gene TRBJ1-5, with D possibly TRBD1 on 6 matching bases. The V gene lost 5 bases and the J gene lost 2 bases, with 16 bases spanning the gap. Germline values: CDR1 MNHEY, CDR2 SMNVEV (reference sequence). This CDR3 is built from 16 residues. DNA for the CDR3: TGTGCCAGCAGTACTAACAGGGAAATTGGCAATCAGCCCCAGCATTTT. This codes for CASSTNREIGNQPQHF.

This clonotype was observed a handful of times. The V and J genes are TRBV10-1 and TRBJ2-1; D remains unclear. The CDR3 contains 13 residues. The germline CDR1 and CDR2 sequences are WNHNN and SYGVQD (reference sequence). V shed 0 bases and J shed 8 bases, with 8 bases lying between them. CDR3 in amino acids: CASSESSFHEQFF. CDR3 nucleotides: TGCGCCAGCAGTGAGTCGAGTTTCCATGAGCAGTTCTTC.

This clonotype was counted at least ten times. This chain joins TRBV29-1 and TRBJ2-5; TRBD1 or TRBD2 may be the D gene (5 bases each). The V end was cut by 3 bases, the J end by 2 bases, with 10 bases between. The CDR3 runs to 13 residues. Germline V gives CDR1 SQVTM, CDR2 ANQGSEA. The CDR3 spells CSVDPGRQETQYF. Written as DNA, the CDR3 is TGCAGCGTTGATCCGGGACGGCAAGAGACCCAGTACTTC.

This clonotype was seen a handful of times. The chain combines TRBV7-2 with TRBJ1-2; D gene ambiguous. The CDR3 spans 14 residues. Per germline, CDR1 SGHTA and CDR2 FQGNSA. V was trimmed by 6 bases and J by 8 bases, leaving 19 bases between them. CDR3 nucleotides: TGTGCCAGCAGTCCCCAGGTCGGTGCTGGAGGCTACACCTTC. Protein: CASSPQVGAGGYTF.

This chain links TRBV7-6 with TRBJ2-1; D is possibly TRBD1 (6 bases). Germline V gene sequence: CDR1 SGHVS, CDR2 FNYEAQ. Trimming removed 5 bases from V and 4 bases from J, with 15 bases in between. This CDR3 is 15 amino acids long. The CDR3 DNA reads as TGTGCCAGCAGCGAAACAGGGTCACGGTACAATGAGCAGTTCTTC. Residues: CASSETGSRYNEQFF.

The chain recombines TRBV20-1 with TRBJ1-3; D not certain. The CDR3 is made up of 13 amino acids. Germline V gene lookup returns CDR1 DFQATT and CDR2 SNEGSKA (reference sequence). Trimming pared 1 base from V and 4 bases from J, leaving 8 bases between. This CDR3 reads CSARGGVGNTIYF. In DNA, the CDR3 is TGCAGTGCTAGAGGCGGCGTCGGAAACACCATATATTTT.

The V call is TRBV10-3, the J call TRBJ1-1; D is undetermined. CDR1 is ENHRY and CDR2 is SYGVKD in the germline V gene. This CDR3 comprises 12 residues. V was pared by 8 bases and J by 1 base, with 8 bases between. CDR3 nucleotide sequence: TGTGCCATCGTCGGGGAGAACACTGAAGCTTTCTTT. It encodes CAIVGENTEAFF.

Details on this clonotype: Because the CDR3 is missing its conserved closing phenylalanine or tryptophan, this is likely a read error. The chain employs TRBV30 and TRBJ2-7; no definite D call. CDR1 is GTSNPN and CDR2 is SVGIG in the germline V gene (reference sequence). This CDR3 region has 14 residues. Trimming removed 1 base from V and 0 bases from J, with 10 bases in between. CDR3 loop: CAWSGGGSSYEQYC. Here the CDR3 DNA reads TGTGCCTGGAGTGGGGGTGGCAGCTCCTACGAGCAGTACTGC.

As to this clonotype: Possible read error: a much larger clone is one base away. V is TRBV7-2 and J is TRBJ2-3; no clear D gene. Germline CDR1 and CDR2: SGHTA and FQGNSA. The CDR3 totals 15 residues. DNA of the CDR3: TGTGCCAGCAGCTTAATGGCAGTAAGCACAGATACGCGGTATTTT. Protein product: CASSLMAVSTDTRYF.

J is TRBJ1-6 and V is TRBV12-3 or TRBV12-4, with 7 bases fitting TRBD1. The CDR3 spans 14 residues. The junction had 6 bases not matched to a gene; V was cut back by 7 bases and J by 6 bases. The CDR3 DNA reads TGTGCCAGCAAGGGGGCTCCGGCTAATTCACCCCTCCACTTT. Translated: CASKGAPANSPLHF.

This clonotype has a count of ten or more. The chain links TRBV25-1 to TRBJ1-5; maybe TRBD1 (5 bases). V lost 4 bases, J lost 5 bases, and 6 bases lay in between. The CDR3 is 12 amino acids. Germline values: CDR1 MGHDK, CDR2 SYGVNS. CDR3 loop: CASSVGDQPQHF. The CDR3 DNA sequence: TGTGCCAGCAGTGTGGGGGATCAGCCCCAGCATTTT.

V usage is TRBV6-6 and J usage is TRBJ2-7; possible D gene TRBD1, 6 bases. V was clipped by 6 bases and J by 4 bases, with 16 bases between them. The germline gives CDR1 MNHNY, CDR2 SVGAGI (reference sequence). The CDR3 is 14 amino acids. CDR3 protein: CASRARQESYEQYF. As DNA, the CDR3 is TGTGCCAGCAGGGCTAGACAGGAGAGTTACGAGCAGTACTTC.

V gene TRBV28 combines with J gene TRBJ1-4; D unresolved. The V and J ends lost 3 bases and 3 bases respectively, with 11 bases between them. Germline V gene sequence: CDR1 MDHEN, CDR2 SYDVKM. The CDR3 is 15 amino acids. Here the CDR3 DNA reads TGTGCCAGCAGTTTCTTTAGGCCCTCTAATGAAAAACTGTTTTTT. Translation gives CASSFFRPSNEKLFF.

This sequence joins TRBV7-2 and TRBJ1-5, with 8 bases aligning to TRBD1. The length of the CDR3 is 15 residues. Germline V lookup: CDR1 SGHTA, CDR2 FQGNSA. The V gene end was trimmed by 1 base and the J gene end by 4 bases; junction bases not matched to a gene: 3. The CDR3 sequence: CASSLGRGPNQPQHF. The CDR3 coding sequence is TGTGCCAGCAGCTTAGGCAGGGGGCCTAATCAGCCCCAGCATTTT.

The CDR3 DNA reads TGCGCCAGCAGCTTGTATCCAGGAGGAGGCAATCAGCCCCAGCATTTT. Amino acid sequence: CASSLYPGGGNQPQHF. This chain uses TRBV5-1 with TRBJ1-5, with unresolved D. The CDR3 contains 16 residues. Germline loops: CDR1 SGHRS, CDR2 YFSETQ. V lost 1 base and J lost 2, with 13 bases in between.

This clonotype was seen at least ten times. The genes are TRBV2 and TRBJ2-5, with 11 bases that match TRBD2. The ends lost 2 bases at V and 4 bases at J; junction bases unmatched: 0. Germline V lookup: CDR1 SNHLY, CDR2 FYNNEI. This CDR3 has 14 amino acids. This chain's CDR3 is CASSELAGGETQYF. CDR3 DNA: TGTGCCAGCAGTGAACTAGCGGGGGGAGAGACCCAGTACTTC.

The V gene is TRBV5-1, the J gene TRBJ2-3, with D possibly TRBD2 on 6 matching bases. Per the germline V gene, CDR1 is SGHRS and CDR2 is YFSETQ. This CDR3 has 15 amino acids. Trimming removed 4 bases from V and 3 bases from J, with 15 bases in between. The CDR3 is CASSTEGSRTDTQYF. DNA for the CDR3: TGCGCCAGCAGCACGGAGGGCAGTAGAACAGATACGCAGTATTTT.

The chain carries TRBV29-1 and TRBJ2-1, with TRBD2 matching 10 bases. V lost 4 bases, J lost 0 bases, and 6 bases stayed unmatched. The CDR3 is made up of 16 amino acids. Germline values: CDR1 SQVTM, CDR2 ANQGSEA. CDR3: CSVVTAGGLSYNEQFF. CDR3 DNA sequence: TGCAGCGTTGTCACAGCGGGGGGGCTCTCCTACAATGAGCAGTTCTTC.